A single sample is the source of the 31 T cell receptor beta chains below, sequenced in a study of T cell repertoires in cytomegalovirus infection (dated by TCRdb to about 2019). Sequenced on an Illumina HiSeq 1500. TCRdb's own reprocessing of the public reads used fastp at Q25 and MiXCR and kept productive beta chains. Rows matching on CDR3 protein sequence are summarized as one entry with the most common DNA and genes. The sample profile shows hundreds of thousands of distinct CDR3 sequences; over 25% of them were found once. The top ten hold roughly an eighth of the sample. The sample's treatment or condition label, in plain terms: in vitro stimulation with specific CMV peptide epitopes to enrich CMV-specific T cells. These receptors have no known antigen. The input for sequencing was cultured CD8+ T cells from PBMCs, taken from culture after CMV antigen stimulation. Receptors were obtained from a human donor in good health (CMV status not recorded). Some clones in this sample may be carry-over from other donors' samples.

V usage is TRBV10-3 and J usage is TRBJ2-1, with a tentative D call TRBD1 (5 bases). Trimming stripped 0 bases from V and 1 base from J, with 10 bases between. CDR3 length: 16 amino acids. Germline CDR1 and CDR2: ENHRY and SYGVKD. The CDR3, as DNA: TGTGCCATCAGTGAGTCCCAGGGTAGGTCCTACAATGAGCAGTTCTTC. Protein: CAISESQGRSYNEQFF.

J is TRBJ2-7 and V is TRBV12-3 or TRBV12-4, with 7 bases that match TRBD1. The CDR3 sequence is 12 residues long. J gave up 5 bases and V 4 bases, and 2 bases lay outside the gene matches. CDR3 sequence: CASSYRGHEQYF. The CDR3 bases are TGTGCCAGCAGTTACAGGGGCCACGAGCAGTACTTC.

In its sample, this clonotype was seen once. V usage is TRBV4-1 and J usage is TRBJ1-6; D might be TRBD1 (5 bases). From germline, CDR1 is MGHRA and CDR2 YSYEKL. This CDR3 comprises 17 residues. The V end was cut by 1 base, the J end by 8 bases, with 18 bases between. DNA of the CDR3: TGCGCCAGCAGCCAAGTCGGCGGGGGATCTCCCGATTCACCCCTCCACTTT. As protein: CASSQVGGGSPDSPLHF.

This clonotype showed up just a few times. The chain couples TRBV6-2 or TRBV6-3 to TRBJ2-1; 8 bases line up with TRBD2. V shed 6 bases and J 4 bases; nucleotides not matched to a gene: 5. CDR3 length: 14 residues. Per germline, CDR1 MNHEY and CDR2 SVGEGT. This CDR3 reads CASRAGTRYNEQFF. CDR3 coding DNA: TGTGCCAGCAGGGCCGGGACTAGATACAATGAGCAGTTCTTC.

This clonotype was observed a few times. V is TRBV15 and J is TRBJ2-7, with D possibly being TRBD1 (6 bases). Germline V gene data show CDR1 as LNHNV and CDR2 as YYDKDF (reference sequence). CDR3 size: 12 residues. The V end lost 5 bases, the J end lost 6 bases, and 11 bases lay between the germline ends. In nucleotides, the CDR3 is TGTGCCACCAGCGCCAGAGGGGGCGAGCAGTACTTC. Translated, it gives CATSARGGEQYF. Full variable domain (rest looked up from reference TRBV15 and TRBJ2-7): DAMVIQNPRYQVTQFGKPVTLSCSQTLNHNVMYWYQQKSSQAPKLLFHYYDKDFNNEADTPDNFQSRRPNTSFCFLDIRSPGLGDTAMYLCATSARGGEQYFGPGTRLTVT.

This clonotype was seen a few times. V gene TRBV19 combines with J gene TRBJ1-5; weak D call: TRBD1 (5 bases). This CDR3 has 15 residues. Per the germline V gene, CDR1 is LNHDA and CDR2 is SQIVND (reference sequence). The V and J ends lost 4 bases and 7 bases respectively, with 17 bases between them. For the CDR3, the DNA is TGTGCCAGTAGTACCCCAGGGCCAGGGAGGCAGCCCCAGCATTTT. Amino acid sequence: CASSTPGPGRQPQHF.

The rearrangement uses TRBV6-6 and TRBJ2-7, with 11 bases matching TRBD1. This CDR3 has 13 amino acids. Trimming at V came to 4 bases and at J to 7 bases, leaving 3 bases not matched to a gene. CDR1 and CDR2 (germline): MNHNY, SVGAGI (reference sequence). CDR3 DNA sequence: TGTGCCAGCAGTTGGGGGACAGGGGGAGAGCAGTACGTC. Translation gives CASSWGTGGEQYV.

V usage is TRBV29-1 and J usage is TRBJ1-1, with TRBD1 identical over 7 bases. Looked up from germline, CDR1 is SQVTM and CDR2 is ANQGSEA. This CDR3 is built from 12 residues. V gave up 4 bases and J gave up 11 bases; unmatched junction bases: 10. The CDR3 is CSVVDSGTEAFF. The CDR3 coding sequence is TGCAGCGTTGTAGATTCCGGGACAGAGGCTTTCTTT.

This chain joins TRBV6-2 or TRBV6-3 and TRBJ2-1; 12 bases agree with TRBD2. The J segment lost 8 bases and the V segment lost 5 bases, leaving 10 bases of the junction unmatched. The CDR3 consists of 16 residues. CDR1 is MNHEY and CDR2 is SVGEGT in the germline V gene. CDR3 in amino acids: CASSAASGGAWDEQFF. CDR3 nucleotide sequence: TGTGCCAGCAGTGCGGCTAGCGGGGGGGCCTGGGATGAGCAGTTCTTC.

The V and J genes are TRBV5-8 and TRBJ2-6; TRBD1 or TRBD2 may be the D gene (5 bases each). CDR3 length: 21 residues. Trimming removed 0 bases from V and 0 bases from J, with 22 bases in between. Per the germline V gene, CDR1 is SGHTS and CDR2 is YDEGEE. In DNA form, the CDR3 reads TGTGCCAGCAGCTTGGTGCCGGGGCGCCTCGCCCCCTACTCTGGGGCCAACGTCCTGACTTTC. Its protein is CASSLVPGRLAPYSGANVLTF.

This clonotype was recorded many times. J is TRBJ2-1 and V is TRBV6-2 or TRBV6-3; TRBD2 aligns across 9 bases. CDR3 length: 20 amino acids. Losses at the gene ends were 0 bases for V and 1 base for J; bases not matched to a gene: 13. Germline loops: CDR1 MNHEY, CDR2 SVGEGT. CDR3 region: CASSYSKTAASGASYNEQFF. The CDR3 DNA sequence: TGTGCCAGCAGTTACTCGAAAACGGCGGCTAGCGGGGCATCCTACAATGAGCAGTTCTTC.

The rearrangement links TRBV6-1 to TRBJ1-2, with D unclear. This CDR3 region has 12 residues. Per germline, CDR1 MNHNS and CDR2 SASEGT. Trimming removed 8 bases at V and 8 bases at J, with 15 bases between. CDR3 sequence (DNA): TGTGCCAGCGGGTCCCCACCTCGCGGCTACACCTTC. Translating it yields CASGSPPRGYTF.

The chain recombines TRBV12-3 or TRBV12-4 with TRBJ2-5; D is unresolved. This CDR3 spans 15 amino acids. V lost 3 bases and J 3 bases, leaving 14 bases between the germline ends. Here the CDR3 reads CASSFIGLMEETQYF. The CDR3 region has the DNA TGTGCCAGCAGTTTTATCGGCCTTATGGAAGAGACCCAGTACTTC.

This clonotype was observed a handful of times. V is TRBV11-2 and J is TRBJ2-1; D unclear. Germline CDR1 SGHAT, CDR2 FQNNGV. Trimming cost V 5 bases and J 0 bases, with 11 bases left between them. The CDR3 has 15 amino acids. The CDR3 spells CASSHGWSSYNEQFF. The CDR3 DNA follows: TGTGCCAGCAGCCACGGGTGGAGCTCCTACAATGAGCAGTTCTTC.

V and J are TRBV5-4 and TRBJ2-7, with D hard to call. Between the trimmed V and J ends, which lost 0 bases and 5 bases, there was a span of 9 bases. CDR1 is SGHNT, CDR2 YYREEE, per germline (reference sequence). CDR3 size: 13 residues. CDR3 region: CASSLGHPNEQYV. The CDR3 DNA is TGTGCCAGCAGCTTGGGACATCCTAACGAGCAGTACGTC.

The chain is built from TRBV7-9 and TRBJ2-1, with 16 bases that match TRBD2. Per germline, CDR1 SEHNR and CDR2 FQNEAQ (reference sequence). CDR3 size: 15 residues. J lost 15 bases, V lost 5 bases, and 10 bases had no gene match. The CDR3 spells CASSLGTSGGAYLFF. The CDR3 region has the DNA TGTGCCAGCAGCCTTGGGACTAGCGGGGGGGCCTATCTGTTCTTC. The complete variable domain, with remaining parts taken from reference TRBV7-9 and TRBJ2-1, reads DTGVSQNPRHKITKRGQNVTFRCDPISEHNRLYWYRQTLGQGPEFLTYFQNEAQLEKSRLLSDRFSAERPKGSFSTLEIQRTEQGDSAMYLCASSLGTSGGAYLFFGPGTRLTVL.

This clonotype was observed a few times. The J gene is TRBJ2-1, the V gene TRBV12-3 or TRBV12-4, with 10 bases identical to TRBD2. The CDR3 has 13 residues. V lost 9 bases and J lost 8; bases outside the gene matches: 7. CDR3 DNA sequence: TGTGCCAGTAAGGGACTAGCGATAGATGAGCAGTTCTTC. Translating gives CASKGLAIDEQFF.

This chain connects TRBV5-8 to TRBJ1-1; 8 nucleotides align to TRBD1. Germline lookup yields CDR1 SGHTS and CDR2 YDEGEE. The CDR3 sequence is 16 residues long. With V trimmed by 1 base and J by 1 base, 6 bases remained unmatched. In DNA, the CDR3 is TGTGCCAGCAGCTTGTTTGGGACAGGTCGGAACACTGAAGCTTTCTTT. Protein: CASSLFGTGRNTEAFF. Complete variable domain (other parts from reference TRBV5-8 and TRBJ1-1): EAGVTQSPTHLIKTRGQQATLRCSPISGHTSVYWYQQALGLGLQFLLWYDEGEERNRGNFPPRFSGRQFPNYSSELNVNALELEDSALYLCASSLFGTGRNTEAFFGQGTRLTVV.

V usage is TRBV7-6 and J usage is TRBJ2-3; TRBD1 matches at 9 bases. Germline V gene sequence: CDR1 SGHVS, CDR2 FNYEAQ. Trimming cost V 2 bases and J 2 bases; bases outside gene matches: 8. The CDR3 contains 17 residues. The DNA for the CDR3 is TGTGCCAGCAGCTTACCTCCGACAGGGGGGGACACAGATACGCAGTATTTT. Translation gives CASSLPPTGGDTDTQYF.

At least ten counts were recorded for this clonotype. CDR3 region: CASSPGSGLAGSVSTDTQYF. The CDR3 DNA sequence: TGTGCCAGCAGCCCGGGATCGGGACTAGCGGGATCGGTTAGCACAGATACGCAGTATTTT. This rearrangement joins TRBV7-2 to TRBJ2-3; 13 positions match TRBD2. Germline V CDR1 and CDR2: SGHTA, FQGNSA. There are 20 residues in the CDR3. Trimming cost V 5 bases and J 0 bases; bases outside gene matches: 14.

This clonotype was detected a few times. This chain joins TRBV20-1 and TRBJ2-3; D gene uncertain. Germline CDR1 DFQATT, CDR2 SNEGSKA (reference sequence). This CDR3 has 14 residues. Trimming left V 0 bases short and J 2 bases short, with 9 bases between. This CDR3 is CSARDEYFTDTQYF. The CDR3 DNA reads as TGCAGTGCTAGAGATGAATATTTCACAGATACGCAGTATTTT.

This clonotype was seen more than once but under ten times. J is TRBJ2-1 and V is TRBV6-1; either TRBD1 or TRBD2 may fit D (5 bases each). This CDR3 is 14 amino acids long. Trimming cost V 5 bases and J 6 bases, with 14 bases left between them. From germline, CDR1 is MNHNS and CDR2 SASEGT. The CDR3 protein is CASSSGAQFNEQFF. DNA for the CDR3: TGTGCCAGCAGTTCCGGGGCGCAGTTCAATGAGCAGTTCTTC.

This clonotype has at least ten counts. In DNA, the CDR3 is TGTGCCAGCAGTTTAGGTCTAGTGACTGAAGCTTTCTTT. Translation: CASSLGLVTEAFF. This chain uses TRBV12-3 or TRBV12-4 with TRBJ1-1; D remains ambiguous. The CDR3 contains 13 residues. V lost 1 base and J lost 5, with 8 bases in between.

The sample holds one count of this clonotype. With a much larger clone just one base away, this may be a read error. The chain couples TRBV7-9 to TRBJ2-2; D gene uncertain. Germline lookup yields CDR1 SEHNR and CDR2 FQNEAQ (reference sequence). This CDR3 is built from 15 residues. The CDR3 reads CANSLGRTNTGELFF. The CDR3 DNA is TGTGCCAACAGCTTAGGGCGGACGAACACCGGGGAGCTGTTTTTT.

This chain joins TRBV6-5 and TRBJ2-2, with TRBD1 as a possible D gene (5 bases). CDR1 is MNHEY, CDR2 SVGAGI, per germline. V lost 4 bases and J lost 5, with 17 bases in between. The CDR3 is made up of 16 amino acids. In nucleotides, the CDR3 is TGTGCCAGCAGTTGGGCGGAGCCGCCAGGGACCGGGGAGCTGTTTTTT. Translation gives CASSWAEPPGTGELFF.

This chain links TRBV27 with TRBJ1-5; the match to TRBD1 covers 7 bases. Germline-derived CDR1 and CDR2 are MNHEY and SMNVEV (reference sequence). This CDR3 contains 15 residues. The trim removed 2 bases at V and 7 bases at J, leaving 8 bases unmatched. In DNA form, the CDR3 reads TGTGCCAGCAGTTTAAAGAACAGGGGTAGACAGCCCCAGCATTTT. Its protein product is CASSLKNRGRQPQHF.

The chain combines TRBV10-3 with TRBJ2-1; D is perhaps TRBD1 (5 bases). CDR1 is ENHRY, CDR2 SYGVKD, per germline. The CDR3 runs 17 residues. V shed 8 bases and J shed 0 bases, with 20 bases lying between them. CDR3 in amino acids: CAIRVGVAVSSYNEQFF. The DNA for the CDR3 is TGTGCCATCCGGGTAGGGGTCGCCGTGAGCTCCTACAATGAGCAGTTCTTC.

This clonotype was counted ten times or more. This chain joins TRBV7-9 and TRBJ2-1; D uncertain. This CDR3 contains 15 residues. The germline V gene encodes CDR1 SEHNR and CDR2 FQNEAQ (reference sequence). V was shortened by 4 bases and J by 4 bases, with 14 bases between the two germline ends. The CDR3 DNA follows: TGTGCCAGCAGCTCCAGCAAAGAGACGTACAATGAGCAGTTCTTC. This translates into CASSSSKETYNEQFF.

This clonotype was seen a handful of times. The chain joins TRBV28 to TRBJ1-1, with 7 bases identical to TRBD1. The CDR3 totals 19 residues. From germline, CDR1 is MDHEN and CDR2 SYDVKM. Losses at the gene ends were 4 bases for V and 4 bases for J; bases not matched to a gene: 21. CDR3 nucleotide sequence: TGTGCCAGCAGTTCCCGGGACAGAGCCTTTTCCGCTTTCCGCACTGAAGCTTTCTTT. It encodes CASSSRDRAFSAFRTEAFF.

The V gene is TRBV19, the J gene TRBJ2-7; D is uncertain. CDR1 and CDR2 from the germline V gene are LNHDA and SQIVND (reference sequence). The CDR3 consists of 18 residues. V lost 2 bases and J 3 bases, leaving 23 bases between the germline ends. CDR3 in amino acids: CASSIFPNAGTSFYEQYV. CDR3 nucleotide sequence: TGTGCCAGTAGTATATTCCCTAATGCAGGAACCAGCTTCTACGAGCAGTACGTC.

This clonotype was counted a few times. The V and J genes are TRBV12-5 and TRBJ2-2; TRBD2 matches 10 bases. After removal of 3 bases from V and 0 bases from J, the junction contained 1 base not matched to a gene. This CDR3 has 16 amino acids. Per germline, CDR1 LGHNT and CDR2 FRNRAP. CDR3 sequence (DNA): TGTGCTAGTGGTTTTAGCGGGGGGCCGAACACCGGGGAGCTGTTTTTT. Encoded protein: CASGFSGGPNTGELFF.